The present T cell receptor (beta chain) was sequenced within a study of shared clonotypes between healthy human individuals. Turning to the study itself: The donors, a couple of women and a few men, were aged 18 to 49. CD8 memory received one plate per donor, CD8 naive two, CD4 memory three and CD4 naive three. Broader study findings: Sequencing depth was expected to affect clonotype sharing among donors.

Germline loops: CDR1 MDHEN, CDR2 SYDVKM. After removal of 5 bases from V and 6 bases from J, the junction contained 18 bases not matched to a gene. This CDR3 has 18 residues. Remarks on this clone: Its antigen is unidentified.

The protocol was immunoSEQ multiplex PCR, while the TCRdb copy is restricted to in-frame clones and leaves out a portion. The sample gives hundreds of thousands of clones, 74% of which show up once; under 2% is in the top ten. The genes are TRBV28 and TRBJ2-1; TRBD2 aligns across 8 bases. The sequence came from a woman aged 25 to 39 in good health. The sequenced sample consisted of memory CD4+ T cells sorted from blood. Specified subset: CD45RA-negative fraction. The CDR3 DNA sequence: TGTGCCAGCAGTCCCCCGCATGGGGAGCGCGGGGGGTTCAATGAGCAGTTCTTC. It yields the protein CASSPPHGERGGFNEQFF.